This section outlines one T cell receptor beta chain sequence together with its context. The target antigen is unknown. Vbeta (60) and Jbeta (13) primers were used in the PCR. Clones were read by immunoSEQ multiplex PCR, and TCRdb kept only the in-frame ones, dropping some. The sample holds 80,000 to 100,000 clones, over 65% seen once. This record belongs to a study of cytomegalovirus exposure and HLA in healthy donors. Notes on the study in general: As immune exposure information, only CMV serostatus was available. An analysis that was carried out later associated 15,000 to 20,000 TCR beta sequences with HLA alleles at 0.05 false discovery rate.

Trimming pared 5 bases from V and 6 bases from J, leaving 21 bases between. The length of the CDR3 is 16 residues. Germline V gives CDR1 SGHTA, CDR2 FQGTGA. The chain has TRBV7-3 and TRBJ2-3; D gene uncertain. The TCR was taken from a woman between 18 and 29 years old in good health and CMV-seropositive. The specimen sequenced was PBMCs. CDR3 region: CASSPRREPPFDTQYF. The DNA for the CDR3 is TGTGCCAGCAGCCCAAGGAGAGAACCCCCGTTTGATACGCAGTATTTT.